The next 27 T cell receptor beta chains were all read from a single sample in a study of cytomegalovirus exposure and HLA in healthy donors (TCRdb year 2017). The library was generated by the immunoSEQ multiplex PCR assay. For the multiplex PCR, a mixture combining 60 forward primers for TCR Vbeta segments and 13 reverse primers for TCR Jbeta segments was used. Drawn from immuneACCESS, this table holds only the in-frame rearrangements with V and J called that TCRdb kept. Clones are partly lost; checked studies trace under half to an unresolved V gene and leave the rest unexplained. Across this sample there are approximately 200,000 clones, with more than 75% seen only once. Of the sample, 1% to 1.5% is held by the ten largest clones. Sequenced material: PBMCs. The receptors were gathered from a human donor in good health.

The chain carries TRBV21-1 and TRBJ2-2; the D call of TRBD1 is as the table states it, not checked on the DNA. TRBV21-1 is a documented pseudogene. This CDR3 contains 15 residues. CDR3 DNA sequence: TGTGCCAGCAGCTCACCGGGACAGGGCACCGGGGAGCTGTTTTTT. Encoded protein: CASSSPGQGTGELFF.

The chain combines TRBV28 with TRBJ1-2; D perhaps matches TRBD1 (6 bases). The CDR3 is 14 amino acids. Germline values: CDR1 MDHEN, CDR2 SYDVKM. Trimming stripped 1 base from V and 2 bases from J, with 8 bases between. The CDR3 sequence: CASSLSQGNYGYTF. The CDR3 nucleotides are TGTGCCAGCAGTTTATCACAGGGCAACTATGGCTACACCTTC.

The chain has TRBV18 and TRBJ1-1; D is ambiguous. Germline-derived CDR1 and CDR2 are KGHSH and LQKENI. V was shortened by 0 bases and J by 2 bases, with 10 bases between the two germline ends. This CDR3 has 15 amino acids. CDR3 loop: CASSPPTARNTEAFF. Here the CDR3 DNA reads TGTGCCAGCTCACCACCTACAGCAAGAAACACTGAAGCTTTCTTT.

This chain uses TRBV9 with TRBJ2-5; 7 bases fit TRBD1. The J call may be wrong; the DNA end is better matched by TRBJ2-7. CDR3 length equals 14 residues. CDR1 SGDLS and CDR2 YYNGEE come from the germline V gene. CDR3 protein: CASSATGVTFEQYF. The CDR3 DNA reads as TGTGCCAGCAGCGCTACAGGGGTTACATTCGAGCAGTACTTC.

V and J are TRBV10-2 and TRBJ1-5; the D is unclear. The germline CDR1 and CDR2 sequences are WSHSY and SAAADI. The V and J ends lost 1 base and 3 bases respectively, with 7 bases between them. The CDR3 contains 14 residues. The CDR3 protein is CASSEWAINQPQHF. CDR3 DNA sequence: TGCGCCAGCAGTGAGTGGGCAATCAATCAGCCCCAGCATTTT.

This chain connects TRBV7-3 to TRBJ2-1, with 7 nucleotides matching TRBD2. The V gene end was trimmed by 2 bases and the J gene end by 5 bases; junction bases not matched to a gene: 6. In germline, CDR1 is SGHTA, CDR2 FQGTGA. The CDR3 is made up of 15 amino acids. The CDR3: CASSLGGRANNEQFF. The CDR3 bases are TGTGCCAGCAGCTTAGGTGGGAGGGCCAACAATGAGCAGTTCTTC.

This clone was detected a few times. The genes are TRBV2 and TRBJ1-2; weak D call: TRBD1 (5 bases). V lost 3 bases, J lost 8 bases, and 13 bases lay in between. Germline assignment: CDR1 SNHLY and CDR2 FYNNEI. The CDR3 length is 13 residues. DNA of the CDR3: TGTGCCAGCAGTGATTCCGGGGGGAGAGGCTACACCTTC. It translates to CASSDSGGRGYTF.

This clone was recorded once. The chain is built from TRBV6-1 and TRBJ2-1; weak D call: TRBD1 (7 bases). The CDR3 runs 14 residues. The germline V gene encodes CDR1 MNHNS and CDR2 SASEGT. V lost 6 bases and J lost 4, with 13 bases in between. The CDR3 region is CASSGGQLYNEQFF. Here the CDR3 DNA reads TGTGCCAGCAGCGGGGGACAGCTTTACAATGAGCAGTTCTTC.

This clone is a singleton in its sample. V is TRBV10-3 and J is TRBJ1-2, with 9 bases that match TRBD1. The CDR3 runs 12 residues. The junction had 4 bases not matched to a gene; V was cut back by 6 bases and J by 8 bases. Germline V gene lookup returns CDR1 ENHRY and CDR2 SYGVKD. CDR3 DNA: TGTGCCATCAGCGGAGGACAGGGGGGCTACACCTTC. Protein product: CAISGGQGGYTF.

V usage is TRBV2 and J usage is TRBJ2-2, with 8 bases that match TRBD1. Germline V gene data show CDR1 as SNHLY and CDR2 as FYNNEI. The CDR3 runs to 13 residues. The junction had 3 bases not matched to a gene; V was cut back by 6 bases and J by 6 bases. This CDR3 reads CASRTGGSGELFF. In DNA form, the CDR3 reads TGTGCCAGCAGAACAGGGGGGTCCGGGGAGCTGTTTTTT.

This clone was counted between two and nine times. The chain employs TRBV11-2 and TRBJ2-3; 8 bases line up with TRBD2. Germline V CDR1 and CDR2: SGHAT, FQNNGV. V lost 1 base and J lost 4; bases outside the gene matches: 10. This CDR3 spans 17 amino acids. CDR3 sequence (DNA): TGTGCCAGCAGCTTAGGGACTAGCTCCTTTTCCGCAGATACGCAGTATTTT. This codes for CASSLGTSSFSADTQYF.

Turning to this clone: The junction differs from germline at one of its ends, possibly a read error. J is TRBJ2-7 and V is TRBV7-2; 11 bases agree with TRBD2. The CDR3 contains 15 residues. CDR1 is SGHTA and CDR2 is FQGNSA in the germline V gene. The DNA for the CDR3 is TGTGCCAGCAGATTACTAGCGGGAGTCTCCAACGAGCAGTACTTC. As protein: CASRLLAGVSNEQYF.

The chain has TRBV4-1 and TRBJ1-2; D might be TRBD1 (5 bases). Germline CDR1 reads MGHRA; CDR2 reads YSYEKL. V was pared by 1 base and J by 2 bases, with 17 bases between. This CDR3 spans 17 amino acids. CDR3 sequence (DNA): TGCGCCAGCAGCCAAGGGATGACGGGACTACCGAACTATGGCTACACCTTC. This translates into CASSQGMTGLPNYGYTF.

The chain joins TRBV7-2 to TRBJ2-7; 7 nucleotides align to TRBD2. CDR3 size: 14 residues. The J segment lost 0 bases and the V segment lost 9 bases, leaving 8 bases of the junction unmatched. The germline CDR1 and CDR2 sequences are SGHTA and FQGNSA. This CDR3 reads CASSSGTSSYEQYF. DNA for the CDR3: TGTGCCAGTTCTAGCGGAACTAGCTCCTACGAGCAGTACTTC.

The chain combines TRBV30 with TRBJ1-4, with TRBD1 identical over 7 bases. The junction had 11 bases not matched to a gene; V was cut back by 2 bases and J by 5 bases. Germline-derived CDR1 and CDR2 are GTSNPN and SVGIG (reference sequence). This CDR3 is 16 amino acids long. The CDR3 loop reads CAWSPPGQFKNEKLFF. The CDR3 DNA sequence: TGTGCCTGGAGTCCCCCGGGACAGTTCAAGAATGAAAAACTGTTTTTT.

V and J are TRBV7-2 and TRBJ1-2; 9 positions match TRBD1. This CDR3 region has 16 residues. V lost 5 bases to trimming and J lost 7 bases; unmatched junction nucleotides: 14. Germline CDR1 SGHTA, CDR2 FQGNSA. CDR3 residues: CASSRNPGTGFGGYTF. The DNA for the CDR3 is TGTGCCAGCAGCCGTAATCCCGGGACAGGGTTCGGTGGCTACACCTTC. Filled out from reference TRBV7-2 and TRBJ1-2, the complete variable domain reads GAGVSQSPSNKVTEKGKDVELRCDPISGHTALYWYRQSLGQGLEFLIYFQGNSAPDKSGLPSDRFSAERTGGSVSTLTIQRTQQEDSAVYLCASSRNPGTGFGGYTFGSGTRLTVV.

The chain combines TRBV7-2 with TRBJ2-1; 10 bases line up with TRBD2. Unmatched junction bases numbered 5, after V lost 5 bases and J lost 7 bases. This CDR3 spans 14 amino acids. Germline V gene lookup returns CDR1 SGHTA and CDR2 FQGNSA. The CDR3 loop reads CASSQRTSGNEQFF. DNA for the CDR3: TGTGCCAGCAGCCAGCGGACTAGCGGTAATGAGCAGTTCTTC.

The rearrangement links TRBV6-5 to TRBJ2-7; weak D call: TRBD1 (5 bases). V was cut by 3 bases and J by 5 bases, with 11 bases left in between. CDR1 MNHEY and CDR2 SVGAGI come from the germline V gene. This CDR3 is built from 13 residues. The CDR3 reads CASSYLWGHEQYF. CDR3 bases: TGTGCCAGCAGTTATTTGTGGGGCCACGAGCAGTACTTC.

This rearrangement joins TRBV9 to TRBJ2-1; TRBD2 matches at 9 bases. Germline V gene lookup returns CDR1 SGDLS and CDR2 YYNGEE. This CDR3 is built from 15 residues. V was clipped by 3 bases and J by 10 bases; unmatched bases: 11. CDR3 in DNA: TGTGCCAGCAGCGAGTTAGCGGGAGAGCGGAAGGAGCAGTTCTTC. This gives the protein CASSELAGERKEQFF.

This clone was picked up one time. The rearrangement uses TRBV19 and TRBJ2-1; TRBD1 matches 7 bases. The CDR3 is 16 residues long. Trimming cost V 5 bases and J 6 bases; bases outside gene matches: 13. The V gene's germline CDR1 is LNHDA and CDR2 SQIVND (reference sequence). The CDR3 is CASSYIKGTALNEQFF. The CDR3 coding sequence is TGTGCCAGTAGTTATATCAAGGGGACAGCCCTCAATGAGCAGTTCTTC.

The V call is TRBV27, the J call TRBJ1-1, with 9 bases fitting TRBD1. There are 17 residues in the CDR3. CDR1 is MNHEY and CDR2 is SMNVEV in the germline V gene (reference sequence). V lost 7 bases, J lost 1 base, and 13 bases stayed unmatched. This CDR3 is CASTPWAGQGKNTEAFF. In DNA, the CDR3 is TGTGCCAGCACCCCCTGGGCGGGACAGGGTAAGAACACTGAAGCTTTCTTT.

The table lists this clone with a few counts. This chain links TRBV14 with TRBJ2-7, with 7 bases aligning to TRBD2. Germline CDR1 and CDR2: SGHDN and FVKESK. CDR3 length: 15 amino acids. V was clipped by 1 base and J by 6 bases; unmatched bases: 9. The CDR3 region is CASSQGGRDRFEQYF. CDR3 sequence (DNA): TGTGCCAGCAGCCAAGGTGGGAGGGACCGGTTCGAGCAGTACTTC.

The genes are TRBV5-1 and TRBJ2-3, with 10 bases matching TRBD2. Germline V gene lookup returns CDR1 SGHRS and CDR2 YFSETQ. V lost 3 bases and J lost 2; bases outside the gene matches: 9. This CDR3 comprises 17 residues. This chain's CDR3 is CASSSASSGSPTDTQYF. The DNA of the CDR3 is TGCGCCAGCAGCTCGGCGTCTAGCGGGAGCCCCACAGATACGCAGTATTTT.

This clone was seen just once. The chain combines TRBV18 with TRBJ2-4, with D possibly being TRBD1 (6 bases). The germline V gene encodes CDR1 KGHSH and CDR2 LQKENI. The CDR3 spans 12 residues. V lost 2 bases and J lost 13, with 12 bases in between. The DNA of the CDR3 is TGTGCCAGCTCACCAGTTGGGCAGGGGCAGTACTTC. This codes for CASSPVGQGQYF.

The V and J genes are TRBV5-1 and TRBJ2-7; 10 bases align to TRBD2. With V trimmed by 0 bases and J by 4 bases, 4 bases remained unmatched. CDR1 is SGHRS and CDR2 is YFSETQ in the germline V gene. CDR3 length equals 15 residues. The CDR3 DNA is TGCGCCAGCAGCTTGGAAGCTAGCGGGAGTTACGAGCAGTACTTC. Translation: CASSLEASGSYEQYF.

This clone was counted only a few times. The chain employs TRBV11-2 and TRBJ1-5; D possibly corresponds to TRBD1 (5 bases). This CDR3 contains 14 residues. The germline CDR1 and CDR2 sequences are SGHAT and FQNNGV. Between the trimmed V and J ends, which lost 6 bases and 2 bases, there was a span of 11 bases. The CDR3 sequence is CASSLGGGNQPQHF. The CDR3 bases are TGTGCCAGCAGTCTCGGAGGGGGCAATCAGCCCCAGCATTTT.

The chain combines TRBV9 with TRBJ2-3; TRBD2 aligns across 9 bases. In germline, CDR1 is SGDLS, CDR2 YYNGEE. This CDR3 contains 16 residues. V dropped 0 bases and J dropped 3; count of bases not matched to a gene: 5. CDR3 loop: CASSVGASGTTDTQYF. The CDR3 DNA sequence: TGTGCCAGCAGCGTAGGGGCTAGCGGGACGACAGATACGCAGTATTTT.